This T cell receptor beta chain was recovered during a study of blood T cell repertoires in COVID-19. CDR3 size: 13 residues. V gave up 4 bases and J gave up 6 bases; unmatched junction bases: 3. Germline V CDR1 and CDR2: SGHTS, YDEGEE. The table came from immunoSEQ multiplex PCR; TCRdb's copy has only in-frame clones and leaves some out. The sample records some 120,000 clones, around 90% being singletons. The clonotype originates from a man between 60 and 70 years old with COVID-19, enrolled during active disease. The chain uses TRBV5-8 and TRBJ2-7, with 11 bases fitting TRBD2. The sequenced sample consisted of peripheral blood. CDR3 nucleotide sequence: TGTGCCAGCAGCCCCGGACTAGCGGGCGAGCAGTACTTC. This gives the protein CASSPGLAGEQYF.